The sequence of this TCR beta chain was determined in a study of blood T cell repertoires in COVID-19 (dated by TCRdb to the early 2020s). In the study overall: The collaborator samples originated in the United States, Italy and Spain and spanned the acute and convalescent phases of COVID-19. The material from the prospective study consisted of cDNA or gDNA derived from T cells, B-cell-depleted T cells, or PBMCs. Nearly every sample came with metadata listing a de-identified subject ID, COVID-19 status, age in years and sex. Where available, HLA class I and class II types were obtained from metadata supplied by the sample provider rather than from assay-based typing. The samples were drawn from the first 160 participants of the ongoing ImmuneRACE study and from about 1,200 subjects provided by 6 global collaborators. A freely available public database, intended as a resource for researchers studying the immune response to SARS-CoV-2, is where the repertoires were released. The dataset comprised deeply sampled blood TCRbeta repertoires from subjects exposed to, actively infected with, or recovered from COVID-19.

Participants in the prospective study were aged 18 to 89 years, lived in some 24 United States geographic areas, and enrolled through a virtual design. To assign participants to cohorts, the prospective study relied on clinical history that participants themselves reported in a screening survey and a study questionnaire. Recovered participants in ImmuneRACE Cohort 3 were defined by two consecutive negative NP/OP PCR tests, clearance by a healthcare professional, or resolution of symptoms. In the prospective study, whole blood, serum and a nasopharyngeal or oropharyngeal swab were collected from each participant by mobile phlebotomists. Participants in the prospective study had the option to provide additional blood draws and questionnaires over a 2-month period. Prospective study blood samples were shipped either frozen or at room temperature before DNA extraction. TCRbeta CDR3 regions were amplified from genomic DNA by means of the immunoSEQ Assay, a bias-controlled multiplex PCR. Regarding the original processing steps: The number of nucleated cells in each sample was estimated by amplification of reference gene primers within the assay. To quantify the absolute abundance of each unique TCRbeta CDR3 rearrangement, sequence reads were collapsed and filtered. Productive Simpson clonality was computed per sample as the square root of Simpson's diversity index over productive rearrangements. The table comes from immuneACCESS by way of TCRdb, which keeps in-frame sequences with V and J called. Part of the clones is missing from these tables; in studies checked, under half for an unresolved V gene and the rest for unknown reasons. V, J and clone size reflect that table, while D and trimming were determined from the DNA. A total of roughly 220,000 clones appear in this sample, about four fifths of them only once. Approximately 6.5% of the sample is held by the ten biggest clonotypes.

General findings and caveats noted by the study authors: The amount of clinical and demographic metadata varied by source and participant and was provided uncurated.

Regarding this clone: This receptor's antigen is unknown. No clone much larger than this one lies a single base away; base qualities are absent.

This receptor was taken from a woman in her thirties or forties who had recovered from COVID-19. The sequencing sample was made of PBMCs or T cells enriched from blood (not recorded which).

The nucleotide sequence is given as TGTGCCATCAGTGAGTCGGGGCAGTCTAATGAAAAACTGTTTTTT. Translated, it gives CAISESGQSNEKLFF. The sequence joins TRBV10-3 to TRBJ1-4, and possibly TRBD1, on 5 matching bases. V was cut back by 0 bases and J by 3 bases, leaving a gap of 8 bases between them. The CDR1 and CDR2 encoded by the germline V gene are ENHRY and SYGVKD. There are 15 amino acids in the CDR3, from cysteine to phenylalanine inclusive. Only the CDR3 portion is preserved as DNA: 45 bases, with reading frame beginning at the first base.